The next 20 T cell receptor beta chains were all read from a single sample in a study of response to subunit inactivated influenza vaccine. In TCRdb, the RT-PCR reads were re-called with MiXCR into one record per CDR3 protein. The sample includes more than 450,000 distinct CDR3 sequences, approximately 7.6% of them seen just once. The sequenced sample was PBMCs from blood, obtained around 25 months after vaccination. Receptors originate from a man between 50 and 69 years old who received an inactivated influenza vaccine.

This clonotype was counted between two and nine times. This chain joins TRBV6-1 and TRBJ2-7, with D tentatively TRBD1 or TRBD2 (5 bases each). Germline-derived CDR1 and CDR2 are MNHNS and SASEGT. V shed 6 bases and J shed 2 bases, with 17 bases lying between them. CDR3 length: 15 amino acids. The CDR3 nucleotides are TGTGCCAGCAGGCGAGGGAACCGGGACCCCTACGAGCAGTACTTC. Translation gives CASRRGNRDPYEQYF.

CDR3 loop: CSAGAGTGRDEQYF. For the CDR3, the DNA is TGCAGCGCTGGGGCGGGGACAGGGCGCGACGAGCAGTACTTC. The rearrangement links TRBV29-1 to TRBJ2-7, with 9 bases fitting TRBD1. Trimming at V came to 7 bases and at J to 5 bases, leaving 12 bases not matched to a gene. Germline V gene data show CDR1 as SQVTM and CDR2 as ANQGSEA. The CDR3 totals 14 residues.

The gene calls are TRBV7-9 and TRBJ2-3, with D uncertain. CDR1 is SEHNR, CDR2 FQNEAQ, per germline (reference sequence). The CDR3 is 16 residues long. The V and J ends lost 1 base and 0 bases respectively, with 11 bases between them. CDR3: CASSLDASISTDTQYF. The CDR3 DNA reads TGTGCCAGCAGCTTAGACGCTTCGATTAGCACAGATACGCAGTATTTT.

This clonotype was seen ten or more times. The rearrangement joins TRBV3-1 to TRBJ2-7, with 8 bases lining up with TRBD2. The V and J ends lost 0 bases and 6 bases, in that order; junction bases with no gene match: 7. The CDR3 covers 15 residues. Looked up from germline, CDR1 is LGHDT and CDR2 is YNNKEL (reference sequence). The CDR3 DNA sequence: TGTGCCAGCAGCCAAGAACCGACTAGCGTCTTCGAGCAGTACTTC. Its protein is CASSQEPTSVFEQYF.

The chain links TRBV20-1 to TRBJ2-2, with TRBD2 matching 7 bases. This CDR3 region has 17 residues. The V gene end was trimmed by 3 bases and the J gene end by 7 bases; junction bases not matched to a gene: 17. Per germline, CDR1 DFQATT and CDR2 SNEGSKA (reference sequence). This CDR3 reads CSARNSPGLQTGGELFF. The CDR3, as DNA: TGCAGTGCTAGGAACTCCCCGGGACTACAAACGGGCGGGGAGCTGTTTTTT.

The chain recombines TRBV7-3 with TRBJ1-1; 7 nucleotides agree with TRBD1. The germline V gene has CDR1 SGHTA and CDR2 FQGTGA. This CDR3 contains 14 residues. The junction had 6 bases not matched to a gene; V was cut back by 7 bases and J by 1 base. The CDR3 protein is CASKTGNSNTEAFF. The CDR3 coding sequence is TGTGCCAGCAAGACAGGGAACTCGAACACTGAAGCTTTCTTT.

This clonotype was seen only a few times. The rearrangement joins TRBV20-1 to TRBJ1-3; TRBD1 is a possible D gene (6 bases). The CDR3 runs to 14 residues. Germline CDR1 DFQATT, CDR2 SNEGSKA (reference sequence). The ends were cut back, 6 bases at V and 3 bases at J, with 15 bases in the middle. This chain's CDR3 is CSAVQGPFGNTIYF. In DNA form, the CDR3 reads TGCAGTGCCGTACAGGGTCCTTTTGGAAACACCATATATTTT.

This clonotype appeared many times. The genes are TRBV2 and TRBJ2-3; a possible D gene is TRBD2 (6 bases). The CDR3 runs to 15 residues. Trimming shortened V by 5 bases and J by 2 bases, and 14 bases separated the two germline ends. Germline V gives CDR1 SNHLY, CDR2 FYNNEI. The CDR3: CASSSTGLITDTQYF. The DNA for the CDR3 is TGTGCCAGCAGTTCTACGGGACTGATCACAGATACGCAGTATTTT.

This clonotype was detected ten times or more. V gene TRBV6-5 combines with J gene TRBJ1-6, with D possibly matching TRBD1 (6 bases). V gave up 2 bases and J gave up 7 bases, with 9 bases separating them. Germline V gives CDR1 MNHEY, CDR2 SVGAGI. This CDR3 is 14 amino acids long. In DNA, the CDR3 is TGTGCCAGCAGTTACCGACAGGCAAATTCACCCCTCCACTTT. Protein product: CASSYRQANSPLHF.

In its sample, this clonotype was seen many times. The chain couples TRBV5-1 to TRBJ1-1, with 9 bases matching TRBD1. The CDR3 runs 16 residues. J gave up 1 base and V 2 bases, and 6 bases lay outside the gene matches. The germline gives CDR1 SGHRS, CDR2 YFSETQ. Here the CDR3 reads CASSFAPGQGNTEAFF. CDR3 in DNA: TGCGCCAGCAGCTTCGCTCCGGGACAGGGGAACACTGAAGCTTTCTTT.

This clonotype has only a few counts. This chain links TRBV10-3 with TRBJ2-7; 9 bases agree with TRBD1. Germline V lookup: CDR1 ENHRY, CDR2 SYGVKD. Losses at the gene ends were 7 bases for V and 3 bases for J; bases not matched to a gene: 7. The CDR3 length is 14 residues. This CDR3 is CAIKGTGLNYEQYF. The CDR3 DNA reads TGTGCCATCAAGGGGACAGGGCTAAACTACGAGCAGTACTTC.

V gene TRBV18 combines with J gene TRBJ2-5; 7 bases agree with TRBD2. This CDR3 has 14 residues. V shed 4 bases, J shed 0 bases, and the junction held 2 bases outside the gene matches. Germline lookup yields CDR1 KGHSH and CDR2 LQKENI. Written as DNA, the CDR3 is TGTGCCAGCTCACAAACTAGCGACCAAGAGACCCAGTACTTC. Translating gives CASSQTSDQETQYF.

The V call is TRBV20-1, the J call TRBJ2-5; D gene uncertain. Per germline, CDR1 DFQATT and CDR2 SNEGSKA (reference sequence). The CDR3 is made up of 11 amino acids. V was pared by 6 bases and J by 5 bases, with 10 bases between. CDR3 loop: CSADPSETQYF. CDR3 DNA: TGCAGTGCGGACCCCTCGGAGACCCAGTACTTC.

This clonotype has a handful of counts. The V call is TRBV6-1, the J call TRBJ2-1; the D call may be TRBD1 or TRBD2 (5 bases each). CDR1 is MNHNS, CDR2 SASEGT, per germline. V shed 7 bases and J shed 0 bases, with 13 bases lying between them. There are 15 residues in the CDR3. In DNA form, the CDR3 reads TGTGCCAGCACCCGAGGGGACCTCTCCTACAATGAGCAGTTCTTC. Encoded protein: CASTRGDLSYNEQFF.

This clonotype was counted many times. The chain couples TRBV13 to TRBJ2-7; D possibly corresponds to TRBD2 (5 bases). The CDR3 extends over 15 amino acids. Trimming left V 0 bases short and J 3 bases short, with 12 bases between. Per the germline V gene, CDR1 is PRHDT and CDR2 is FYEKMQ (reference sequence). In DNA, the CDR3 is TGTGCCAGCAGCTTAGGCCAGGTCGGAGGCTACGAGCAGTACTTC. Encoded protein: CASSLGQVGGYEQYF.

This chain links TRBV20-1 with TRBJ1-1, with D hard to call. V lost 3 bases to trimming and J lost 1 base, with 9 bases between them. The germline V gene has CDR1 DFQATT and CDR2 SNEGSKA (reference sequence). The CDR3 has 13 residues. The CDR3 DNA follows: TGCAGTGCTAGTTCTCCAGGGAACACTGAAGCTTTCTTT. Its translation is CSASSPGNTEAFF.

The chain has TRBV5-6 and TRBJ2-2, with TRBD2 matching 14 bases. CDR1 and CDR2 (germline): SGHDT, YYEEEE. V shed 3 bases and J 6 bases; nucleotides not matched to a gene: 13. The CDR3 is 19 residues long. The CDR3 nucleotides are TGTGCCAGCAGCTCGACTAGCGGGAGGGGAGAGGATAGCGCCGGGGAGCTGTTTTTT. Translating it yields CASSSTSGRGEDSAGELFF.

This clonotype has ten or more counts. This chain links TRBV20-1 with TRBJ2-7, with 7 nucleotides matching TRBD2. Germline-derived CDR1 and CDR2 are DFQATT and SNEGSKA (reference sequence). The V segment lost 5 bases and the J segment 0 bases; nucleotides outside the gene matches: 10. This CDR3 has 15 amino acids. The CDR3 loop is CSALPRPGGSYEQYF. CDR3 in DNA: TGCAGTGCTCTCCCCCGTCCGGGAGGCTCCTACGAGCAGTACTTC.

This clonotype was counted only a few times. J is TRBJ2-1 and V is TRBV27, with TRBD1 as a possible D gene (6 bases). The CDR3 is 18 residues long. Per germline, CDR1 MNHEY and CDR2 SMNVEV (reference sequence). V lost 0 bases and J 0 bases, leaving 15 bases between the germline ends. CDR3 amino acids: CASSLSWAGASSYNEQFF. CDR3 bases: TGTGCCAGCAGTTTATCCTGGGCAGGGGCTAGCTCCTACAATGAGCAGTTCTTC.

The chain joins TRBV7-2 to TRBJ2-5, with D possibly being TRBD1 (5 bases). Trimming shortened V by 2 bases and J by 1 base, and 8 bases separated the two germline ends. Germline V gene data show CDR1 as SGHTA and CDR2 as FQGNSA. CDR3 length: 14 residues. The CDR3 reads CASSLSRAQETQYF. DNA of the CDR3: TGTGCCAGCAGCTTATCCAGGGCCCAAGAGACCCAGTACTTC.